This TCR beta chain is drawn from a study of blood T cell repertoires in COVID-19. Study background: Some COVID-19 samples were acute and others convalescent; all came from the United States, Italy and Spain. In each case, the material was cDNA or gDNA derived from T cells, B-cell-depleted T cells, or PBMCs.

Per germline, CDR1 KGHSH and CDR2 LQKENI. The CDR3 extends over 16 amino acids. Trimming cost V 4 bases and J 2 bases; bases outside gene matches: 10. Authors' data handling: The assay estimated nucleated cells by amplifying reference gene primers. Repertoires were generated with immunoSEQ multiplex PCR, while TCRdb's copy carries only in-frame clones and drops some. That table is the source of V, J and clone size, and D and trimming were worked out from the DNA. The profile shows about 160,000 clones, less than 90% of them singletons. This receptor was taken from a woman in her 70s with acute or convalescent COVID-19. The V call is TRBV18, the J call TRBJ2-5, with TRBD1 identical over 7 bases. Sample: peripheral blood. The CDR3 loop is CASSLDRAGLQETQYF. The CDR3 DNA reads as TGTGCCAGCTCACTTGACAGGGCAGGACTGCAAGAGACCCAGTACTTC.